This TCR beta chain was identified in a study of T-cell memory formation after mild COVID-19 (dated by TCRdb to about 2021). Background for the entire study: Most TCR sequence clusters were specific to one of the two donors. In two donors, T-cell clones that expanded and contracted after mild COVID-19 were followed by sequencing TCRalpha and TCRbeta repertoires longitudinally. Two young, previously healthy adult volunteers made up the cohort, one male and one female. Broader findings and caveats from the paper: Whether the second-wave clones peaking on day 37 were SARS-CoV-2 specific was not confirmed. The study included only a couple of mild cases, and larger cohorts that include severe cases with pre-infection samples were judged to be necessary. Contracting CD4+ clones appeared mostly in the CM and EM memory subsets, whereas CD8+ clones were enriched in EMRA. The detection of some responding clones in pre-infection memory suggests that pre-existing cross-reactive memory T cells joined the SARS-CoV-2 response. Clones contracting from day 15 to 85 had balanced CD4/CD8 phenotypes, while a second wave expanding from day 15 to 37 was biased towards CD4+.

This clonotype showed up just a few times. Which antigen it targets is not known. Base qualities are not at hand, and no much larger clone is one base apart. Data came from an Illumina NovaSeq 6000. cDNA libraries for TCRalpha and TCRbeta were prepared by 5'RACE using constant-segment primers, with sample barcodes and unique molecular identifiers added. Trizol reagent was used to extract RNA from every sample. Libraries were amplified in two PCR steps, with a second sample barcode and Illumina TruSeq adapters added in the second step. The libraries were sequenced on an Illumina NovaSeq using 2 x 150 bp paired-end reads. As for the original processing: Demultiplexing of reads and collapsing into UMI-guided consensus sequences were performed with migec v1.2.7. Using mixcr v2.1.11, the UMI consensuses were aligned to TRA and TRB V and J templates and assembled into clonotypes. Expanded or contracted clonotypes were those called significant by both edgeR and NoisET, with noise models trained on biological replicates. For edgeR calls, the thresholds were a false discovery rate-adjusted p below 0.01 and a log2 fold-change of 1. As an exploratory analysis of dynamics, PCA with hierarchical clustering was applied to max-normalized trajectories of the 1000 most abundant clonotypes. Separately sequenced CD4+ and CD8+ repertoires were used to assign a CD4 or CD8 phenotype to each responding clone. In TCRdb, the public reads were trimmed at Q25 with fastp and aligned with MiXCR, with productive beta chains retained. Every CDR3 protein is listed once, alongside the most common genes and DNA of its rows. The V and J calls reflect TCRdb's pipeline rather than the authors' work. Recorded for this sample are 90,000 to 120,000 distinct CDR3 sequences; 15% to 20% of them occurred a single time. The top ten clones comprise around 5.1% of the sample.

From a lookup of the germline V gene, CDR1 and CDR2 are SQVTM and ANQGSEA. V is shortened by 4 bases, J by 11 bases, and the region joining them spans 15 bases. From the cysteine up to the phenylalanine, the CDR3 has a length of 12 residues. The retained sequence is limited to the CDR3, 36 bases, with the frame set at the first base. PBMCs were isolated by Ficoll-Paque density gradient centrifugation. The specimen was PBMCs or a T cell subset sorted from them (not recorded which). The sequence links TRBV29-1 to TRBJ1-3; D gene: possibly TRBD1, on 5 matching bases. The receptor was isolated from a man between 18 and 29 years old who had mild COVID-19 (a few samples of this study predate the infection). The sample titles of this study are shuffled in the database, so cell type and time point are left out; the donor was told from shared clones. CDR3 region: CSVGVSSGAIYF. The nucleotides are TGCAGCGTTGGGGTATCGTCGGGGGCCATATATTTT.